Listed below are T cell receptor beta chains from one sample, sequenced in a study of response to subunit inactivated influenza vaccine. MiXCR was run by TCRdb on the RT-PCR reads, yielding one entry per CDR3 protein. The sample holds about 190,000 distinct CDR3 sequences, about 15% seen once. This specimen was CD8+ T cells sorted from PBMCs, taken around 5 days after vaccination. All receptors come from a man aged 45-60 years who received an inactivated influenza vaccine. Both conserved end residues are part of each CDR3. The D gene is left open where the match is weak. Clone size is given for some rows only: seen once, a few or many times, or a class if the clone is expanded.

v_gene,j_gene,d_gene,abundance,CDR3nt,CDR3aa
TRBV11-2,TRBJ2-1,.,many,TGTGCCAGCGTTTTAGACAATGAGCAGTTCTTC,CASVLDNEQFF
TRBV12-3/TRBV12-4,TRBJ2-1,.,many,TGTGCCAGCAGGGTGGGTCGGGTGAATGAGCAGTTCTTC,CASRVGRVNEQFF
TRBV12-3/TRBV12-4,TRBJ2-7,TRBD2,few,TGTGCCAGCAGTCCCTACGGGACTAGTGCTTACGAGCAGTACTTC,CASSPYGTSAYEQYF
TRBV29-1,TRBJ2-2,TRBD1,.,TGCAGCGTGGTAGGGACAGCGACCGGGGAGCTGTTTTTT,CSVVGTATGELFF
TRBV12-3/TRBV12-4,TRBJ1-1,.,many,TGTGCCAGCGCCCCGGGCCGTGAAGCTTTCTTT,CASAPGREAFF
TRBV6-2/TRBV6-3,TRBJ2-7,TRBD2,few,TGTGCCAGTCGGGGGGGAACCCACGAGCAGTACTTC,CASRGGTHEQYF
TRBV7-9,TRBJ2-3,.,.,TGTGCCAGCAGCGGATGGGGGGGCCCTAACACAGATACGCAGTATTTT,CASSGWGGPNTDTQYF
TRBV7-9,TRBJ2-7,.,.,TGTGCCAGCAGCTTAGGGTTTGGGGTCACAAGCTACGAGCAGTACTTC,CASSLGFGVTSYEQYF
TRBV4-3,TRBJ2-1,TRBD2,.,TGCGCCAGCAGCCAAGATGAGACGGCCCAGCGGGGGGACAATGAGCAGTTCTTC,CASSQDETAQRGDNEQFF
TRBV5-1,TRBJ2-5,TRBD2,.,TGCGCCAGCAGCTTGGCAGAGCGGGGGCAAGAGACCCAGTACTTC,CASSLAERGQETQYF
TRBV24-1,TRBJ2-1,TRBD2,.,TGTGCCACCAGTGACCCGGGACTAGCCCACAATGAGCAGTTCTTC,CATSDPGLAHNEQFF
TRBV7-9,TRBJ2-3,.,many,TGTGCCAGCCCCTCGGGGGACAGACGCACAGATACGCAGTATTTT,CASPSGDRRTDTQYF
TRBV6-5,TRBJ2-7,.,.,TGTGCCAGCAGTTGGACATGCTACGAGCAGTACTTC,CASSWTCYEQYF
TRBV7-9,TRBJ2-2,.,few,TGTGCCAGCAGCCCCCGTGAGGGACCTGACGGGGAGCTGTTTTTT,CASSPREGPDGELFF
TRBV12-3/TRBV12-4,TRBJ1-3,.,few,TGTGCCAGCAGCAGACGGGAGGGAAGAGTTGGAAACACCATATATTTT,CASSRREGRVGNTIYF
TRBV4-3,TRBJ1-1,.,.,TGCGCCAGCAGCCCCGAATGGGGCTTGAACACTGAAGCTTTCTTT,CASSPEWGLNTEAFF
TRBV6-5,TRBJ2-2,.,.,TGTGCCAGCAGTTACTATTTGCTAGCGAAAGAGCGTAGCACCGGGGAGCTGTTTTTT,CASSYYLLAKERSTGELFF
TRBV3-1,TRBJ2-3,TRBD2,.,TGTGCCAGCAGCCAAGTTATTAGCGGGTCAGATACGCAGTATTTT,CASSQVISGSDTQYF
TRBV7-6,TRBJ2-1,.,.,TGTGCCAGCAGCTTGACCCCTCTATACAATGAGCAGTTCTTC,CASSLTPLYNEQFF
TRBV10-3,TRBJ1-1,.,.,TGTGCCATCAGTGCCCCCGGCGAGAACACTGAAGCTTTCTTT,CAISAPGENTEAFF
TRBV12-5,TRBJ1-5,.,.,TGTGCTAGTGGTTTCTTCGAGGGAAATCAGCCCCAGCATTTT,CASGFFEGNQPQHF
TRBV6-1,TRBJ2-5,.,.,TGTGCCAGCGCCAACGGAGTAAGAGAGACCCAGTACTTC,CASANGVRETQYF